What follows are 17 T cell receptor beta chains derived from one specimen sequenced in a study of Tregs in tolerant kidney transplant recipients. Sequenced by immunoSEQ multiplex PCR; TCRdb stores in-frame clones only, minus some. The sample has about 66,000 clones, roughly 92% seen once. This specimen consisted of CD8+ T cells from blood, obtained before the transplant. These receptors originate from a human donor who received a combined kidney and bone marrow transplant.

V gene TRBV29-1 combines with J gene TRBJ2-7; TRBD2 matches 7 bases. The V gene end was trimmed by 6 bases and the J gene end by 0 bases; junction bases not matched to a gene: 5. This CDR3 region has 13 residues. The germline CDR1 and CDR2 sequences are SQVTM and ANQGSEA. Written as DNA, the CDR3 is TGCAGCGTGACGGGGGGAAGCTCCTACGAGCAGTACTTC. It codes for CSVTGGSSYEQYF.

J is TRBJ2-7 and V is TRBV13, with 8 bases that match TRBD1. V was clipped by 5 bases and J by 6 bases; unmatched bases: 6. The length of the CDR3 is 13 residues. Germline CDR1 PRHDT, CDR2 FYEKMQ (reference sequence). DNA for the CDR3: TGTGCCAGCAGCCCCATACAGGGGGTCGAGCAGTACTTC. It is translated as CASSPIQGVEQYF.

The chain recombines TRBV7-9 with TRBJ1-3; D ambiguous. CDR1 and CDR2 from the germline V gene are SEHNR and FQNEAQ (reference sequence). The CDR3 is 11 residues long. Trimming took off 5 bases at V and 3 bases at J, with 2 bases between the two ends. The CDR3 bases are TGTGCCAGCAGCCTTGGAAACACCATATATTTT. It is translated as CASSLGNTIYF.

J is TRBJ2-3 and V is TRBV9, with 8 bases matching TRBD2. CDR1 is SGDLS, CDR2 YYNGEE, per germline. The CDR3 spans 15 residues. V shed 0 bases, J shed 6 bases, and the junction held 6 bases outside the gene matches. The CDR3 sequence: CASSVGTSTADTQYF. The DNA for the CDR3 is TGTGCCAGCAGCGTAGGGACTAGCACCGCGGATACGCAGTATTTT.

The rearrangement links TRBV4-3 to TRBJ1-2; D gene unclear. Germline-derived CDR1 and CDR2 are LGHNA and YSLEER. Between the trimmed V and J ends, which lost 0 bases and 6 bases, there was a span of 5 bases. The CDR3 has 12 residues. The CDR3 loop is CASSQDRNGYTF. Written as DNA, the CDR3 is TGCGCCAGCAGCCAAGACAGAAATGGCTACACCTTC.

The genes are TRBV5-8 and TRBJ1-1, with 11 bases fitting TRBD1. V shed 4 bases, J shed 4 bases, and the junction held 3 bases outside the gene matches. CDR1 SGHTS and CDR2 YDEGEE come from the germline V gene. The CDR3 contains 14 residues. CDR3 loop: CASSIGTGGTEAFF. The CDR3 DNA is TGTGCCAGCAGCATAGGGACAGGGGGCACTGAAGCTTTCTTT.

V gene TRBV29-1 combines with J gene TRBJ2-3; 7 nucleotides match TRBD1. Germline CDR1 SQVTM, CDR2 ANQGSEA. CDR3 length: 13 residues. J was trimmed by 4 bases and V by 6 bases; bases with no gene match: 7. CDR3 sequence: CSVAGGESDTQYF. CDR3 DNA sequence: TGCAGCGTGGCAGGGGGTGAATCAGATACGCAGTATTTT.

The rearrangement joins TRBV15 to TRBJ1-1; 7 nucleotides align to TRBD1. Germline V gene data show CDR1 as LNHNV and CDR2 as YYDKDF (reference sequence). The CDR3 spans 15 residues. The V segment lost 2 bases and the J segment 1 base; nucleotides outside the gene matches: 4. CDR3 nucleotides: TGTGCCACCAGCAGACCTACAGGGGAGAACACTGAAGCTTTCTTT. Protein product: CATSRPTGENTEAFF.

The chain has TRBV19 and TRBJ1-1; the match to TRBD1 covers 8 bases. Germline V gene data show CDR1 as LNHDA and CDR2 as SQIVND (reference sequence). The CDR3 is made up of 14 amino acids. V was clipped by 5 bases and J by 2 bases; unmatched bases: 4. DNA of the CDR3: TGTGCCAGTAGTCCTGGGACAGGTAACACTGAAGCTTTCTTT. The encoded protein is CASSPGTGNTEAFF.

The chain couples TRBV11-2 to TRBJ2-7; no definite D call. The germline V gene encodes CDR1 SGHAT and CDR2 FQNNGV. CDR3 size: 12 residues. Trimming cost V 0 bases and J 4 bases, with 4 bases left between them. The CDR3 DNA follows: TGTGCCAGCAGCTTAGATCCGTACGAGCAGTACTTC. This gives the protein CASSLDPYEQYF.

V is TRBV28 and J is TRBJ1-1, with 8 bases fitting TRBD1. CDR3 length: 13 amino acids. The trim removed 6 bases at V and 4 bases at J, leaving 4 bases unmatched. The germline CDR1 and CDR2 sequences are MDHEN and SYDVKM. The CDR3 nucleotides read TGTGCCAGCAGAATCGGGACAGGCACTGAAGCTTTCTTT. Protein product: CASRIGTGTEAFF.

This clone was detected only once. The genes are TRBV29-1 and TRBJ1-1; D is undetermined. Trimming stripped 3 bases from V and 6 bases from J, with 11 bases between. Germline values: CDR1 SQVTM, CDR2 ANQGSEA. The CDR3 totals 12 residues. This CDR3 is CSVDSVGPEAFF. CDR3 bases: TGCAGCGTTGATTCGGTGGGCCCTGAAGCTTTCTTT.

V usage is TRBV28 and J usage is TRBJ2-3; perhaps TRBD1 as D (6 bases). The CDR3 runs 14 residues. V was cut by 6 bases and J by 2 bases, with 12 bases left in between. Germline V gives CDR1 MDHEN, CDR2 SYDVKM. The CDR3: CASSTGTFTDTQYF. The CDR3 DNA reads TGTGCCAGCAGCACAGGGACCTTCACAGATACGCAGTATTTT.

The chain is built from TRBV5-4 and TRBJ1-1; TRBD1 is a possible D gene (6 bases). CDR1 is SGHNT, CDR2 YYREEE, per germline (reference sequence). The CDR3 sequence is 14 residues long. V was pared by 2 bases and J by 4 bases, with 12 bases between. The DNA for the CDR3 is TGTGCCAGCAGCTTTTCAGGACAGACCACTGAAGCTTTCTTT. Its translation: CASSFSGQTTEAFF.

This clone came up a few times. This chain uses TRBV10-3 with TRBJ1-4, with 9 bases that match TRBD1. This CDR3 has 13 residues. Germline V gene lookup returns CDR1 ENHRY and CDR2 SYGVKD. The V and J ends lost 9 bases and 6 bases, in that order; junction bases with no gene match: 5. The CDR3 spells CAIKQGADEKLFF. CDR3 bases: TGTGCCATTAAACAGGGGGCGGATGAAAAACTGTTTTTT.

The gene calls are TRBV9 and TRBJ1-2, with 8 nucleotides matching TRBD1. V gave up 0 bases and J gave up 6 bases; unmatched junction bases: 4. The CDR3 runs to 14 residues. The germline gives CDR1 SGDLS, CDR2 YYNGEE. CDR3 residues: CASSVGQGRDGYTF. The DNA for the CDR3 is TGTGCCAGCAGCGTAGGACAGGGGAGGGATGGCTACACCTTC.

This chain links TRBV5-8 with TRBJ1-6; D remains unclear. Germline CDR1 and CDR2: SGHTS and YDEGEE. The V and J ends lost 0 bases and 5 bases respectively, with 9 bases between them. This CDR3 has 15 amino acids. DNA of the CDR3: TGTGCCAGCAGCTTGGTTTTCCAGGATAATTCACCCCTCCACTTT. It is translated as CASSLVFQDNSPLHF.